This record concerns one T cell receptor beta chain sequence. Antigen: not known. These donors were members of the approximately 120-subject validation cohort, a group separate from the roughly 670-subject first cohort. Libraries were prepared by immunoSEQ multiplex PCR; TCRdb keeps only in-frame clonotypes and omits some of them. The profile shows around 300,000 clones, approximately 86% of them singletons. This specimen belongs to a study of cytomegalovirus exposure and HLA in healthy donors. General study findings and limits: Investigators reported 150 to 200 TCR beta chains as tied to cytomegalovirus.

This CDR3 contains 15 residues. Per the germline V gene, CDR1 is GTSNPN and CDR2 is SVGIG (reference sequence). J gave up 5 bases and V 3 bases, and 11 bases lay outside the gene matches. The sequence was collected from a woman aged 18-29 years in good health and CMV-seronegative. The sequenced sample was PBMCs. V is TRBV30 and J is TRBJ2-7; 9 positions agree with TRBD1. CDR3 residues: CAWSGIGGQGHEQYF. CDR3 DNA: TGTGCCTGGAGCGGGATAGGGGGACAGGGCCACGAGCAGTACTTC.